These 17 T cell receptor beta chains were sequenced from one sample in a study of OX40 agonist ivuxolimab in advanced cancers. The repertoire was sequenced with immunoSEQ multiplex PCR; TCRdb's copy has only in-frame clones and lacks some. Found here are 62,000 or so clones, roughly 80% of them singletons; the top ten hold 3.5% to 4%. This material consisted of CD4+ or CD8+ T cells sorted from blood, taken in a trial of the OX40 agonist ivuxolimab. Every receptor here comes from an adult with an advanced solid tumor such as melanoma, head and neck, liver or kidney cancer.

The chain employs TRBV14 and TRBJ2-1; weak D call: TRBD1 (5 bases). Germline values: CDR1 SGHDN, CDR2 FVKESK. CDR3 length equals 14 residues. Trimming left V 4 bases short and J 7 bases short, with 14 bases between. The CDR3 reads CASSPMTVLNEQFF. CDR3 nucleotides: TGTGCCAGCAGCCCAATGACAGTTTTGAATGAGCAGTTCTTC.

The chain links TRBV30 to TRBJ2-5; 9 bases are a match to TRBD2. The DNA end is more similar to TRBJ2-7, so the J call may be wrong. Germline lookup yields CDR1 GTSNPN and CDR2 SVGIG (reference sequence). This CDR3 is 16 amino acids long. The CDR3 bases are TGTGCCTGGAGCCCCCCCGGGATAGCGGGAGCATACGAGCAGTACTTC. Translation gives CAWSPPGIAGAYEQYF.

The chain carries TRBV27 and TRBJ2-3, with D hard to call. The germline V gene encodes CDR1 MNHEY and CDR2 SMNVEV (reference sequence). The V gene lost 0 bases and the J gene lost 5 bases, with 6 bases spanning the gap. The CDR3 totals 13 residues. The DNA of the CDR3 is TGTGCCAGCAGTTTATCGAATATAGATACGCAGTATTTT. This gives the protein CASSLSNIDTQYF.

This clone was observed a single time. V gene TRBV7-9 combines with J gene TRBJ2-7, with 9 bases that match TRBD1. The junction had 9 bases not matched to a gene; V was cut back by 6 bases and J by 3 bases. CDR1 is SEHNR and CDR2 is FQNEAQ in the germline V gene (reference sequence). The CDR3 loop spans 15 amino acids. The CDR3 is CASRQGASGYYEQYF. CDR3 in DNA: TGTGCCAGCAGACAGGGGGCTAGCGGATACTACGAGCAGTACTTC.

The chain has TRBV18 and TRBJ2-2, with D possibly called TRBD1 or TRBD2 (5 bases each). V lost 2 bases and J lost 7, with 23 bases in between. This CDR3 comprises 18 residues. Germline V lookup: CDR1 KGHSH, CDR2 LQKENI. The CDR3 loop reads CASSPMVGTEVSNGELFF. DNA of the CDR3: TGTGCCAGCTCACCAATGGTGGGGACGGAGGTTAGCAACGGGGAGCTGTTTTTT.

This chain uses TRBV13 with TRBJ2-1; 16 bases line up with TRBD2. CDR1 is PRHDT and CDR2 is FYEKMQ in the germline V gene (reference sequence). This CDR3 has 17 residues. V shed 2 bases, J shed 6 bases, and the junction held 4 bases outside the gene matches. The CDR3 is CASSLQGLAGGSNEQFF. The CDR3 DNA reads TGTGCCAGCAGCTTACAGGGACTAGCGGGAGGGAGCAATGAGCAGTTCTTC.

The sample holds one count of this clone. V is TRBV20-1 and J is TRBJ2-1; unclear D gene. CDR3 length: 11 amino acids. V shed 6 bases and J shed 4 bases, with 7 bases lying between them. CDR1 and CDR2 (germline): DFQATT, SNEGSKA (reference sequence). In DNA form, the CDR3 reads TGCAGTGCGGCCCATTACAATGAGCAGTTCTTC. Translating gives CSAAHYNEQFF.

The chain is built from TRBV5-6 and TRBJ2-1; D may correspond to TRBD1 or TRBD2 (5 bases each). Germline lookup yields CDR1 SGHDT and CDR2 YYEEEE. V lost 5 bases and J 3 bases, leaving 15 bases between the germline ends. This CDR3 contains 15 residues. Here the CDR3 DNA reads TGTGCCAGCAGTCATCGGGGCGGAGTCTACAATGAGCAGTTCTTC. Translated, it gives CASSHRGGVYNEQFF.

V is TRBV10-3 and J is TRBJ1-3, with unresolved D. Germline CDR1 reads ENHRY; CDR2 reads SYGVKD. V was pared by 3 bases and J by 0 bases, with 12 bases between. The CDR3 loop spans 16 amino acids. CDR3 region: CAISDYDSYSGNTIYF. The CDR3 nucleotides are TGTGCCATCAGTGACTACGACTCGTACTCTGGAAACACCATATATTTT.

In its sample, this clone was seen once. This chain's CDR3 is CASSLGVLGTTDTQYF. CDR3 in DNA: TGTGCCAGCAGCTTAGGAGTTCTGGGCACGACAGATACGCAGTATTTT. The chain is built from TRBV5-8 and TRBJ2-3; D is uncertain. V was pared by 2 bases and J by 3 bases, with 16 bases between. Germline V gene data show CDR1 as SGHTS and CDR2 as YDEGEE. The CDR3 spans 16 residues.

The chain is built from TRBV6-5 and TRBJ2-1; 8 bases are shared with TRBD2. The CDR3 has 14 residues. V gave up 7 bases and J gave up 6 bases; unmatched junction bases: 8. Germline CDR1 is MNHEY and CDR2 is SVGAGI. The CDR3: CASMRAGVSNEQFF. CDR3 sequence (DNA): TGTGCCAGCATGAGAGCGGGAGTCTCCAATGAGCAGTTCTTC.

The chain links TRBV19 to TRBJ2-1, with 11 bases aligning to TRBD2. CDR3 size: 15 residues. CDR1 is LNHDA, CDR2 SQIVND, per germline (reference sequence). V was clipped by 4 bases and J by 4 bases; unmatched bases: 3. Written as DNA, the CDR3 is TGTGCCAGTAGTAGGACTAGCGGGTTATACAATGAGCAGTTCTTC. It is translated as CASSRTSGLYNEQFF.

The CDR3 is CASSLGREGLQFF. For the CDR3, the DNA is TGTGCCAGCAGCTTGGGGCGGGAGGGCCTGCAGTTCTTC. This rearrangement joins TRBV7-2 to TRBJ2-1, with 9 positions matching TRBD2. Germline V CDR1 and CDR2: SGHTA, FQGNSA. V trimming: 3 bases; J trimming: 12 bases; junction bases outside the gene matches: 6. The CDR3 length is 13 residues.

This chain joins TRBV7-8 and TRBJ2-5, with D hard to call. V was cut by 5 bases and J by 4 bases, with 2 bases left in between. This CDR3 contains 10 residues. Germline loops: CDR1 SGHVS, CDR2 FQNEAQ. CDR3 DNA sequence: TGTGCCAGCAGCCTAGAGACCCAGTACTTC. It yields the protein CASSLETQYF.

This clone was seen once. This chain joins TRBV10-2 and TRBJ2-1; 9 nucleotides line up with TRBD2. Germline V gene lookup returns CDR1 WSHSY and CDR2 SAAADI. This CDR3 comprises 13 residues. Trimming took 5 bases from V and 12 from J; bases not matched to a gene: 8. The chain's CDR3 is CASSIAGVEVQFF. The CDR3 DNA is TGCGCCAGCAGTATAGCGGGAGTGGAGGTGCAGTTCTTC.

In this sample, this clone turned up once. The V gene is TRBV2, the J gene TRBJ2-1; 9 nucleotides line up with TRBD1. Trimming cost V 9 bases and J 1 base; bases outside gene matches: 1. From germline, CDR1 is SNHLY and CDR2 FYNNEI. The CDR3 is 13 residues long. CDR3 sequence (DNA): TGTGCCAGTGACAGGGGGTCCTACAATGAGCAGTTCTTC. Its translation is CASDRGSYNEQFF.

This chain joins TRBV30 and TRBJ1-4, with D possibly matching TRBD1 (5 bases). The germline gives CDR1 GTSNPN, CDR2 SVGIG (reference sequence). This CDR3 contains 15 residues. V was shortened by 3 bases and J by 7 bases, with 18 bases between the two germline ends. The CDR3 bases are TGTGCCTGGAGAGGACCGGGACTTGGGAGTGAAAAACTGTTTTTT. Protein: CAWRGPGLGSEKLFF.